One sample yielded the 21 T cell receptor beta chains listed below, sequenced in a study of control samples from healthy donors and cancer patients. The table came from immunoSEQ multiplex PCR; TCRdb's copy has only in-frame clones and leaves some out. The table records 400,000 to 450,000 clones, 75% to 95% of them present only once. Sequencing was carried out using PBMCs. The receptors originated from a middle-aged man with head and neck cancer.

The chain is built from TRBV5-8 and TRBJ1-5; D perhaps matches TRBD1 (6 bases). The CDR3 is 15 residues long. Trimming removed 0 bases at V and 6 bases at J, with 13 bases between. Looked up from germline, CDR1 is SGHTS and CDR2 is YDEGEE. Written as DNA, the CDR3 is TGTGCCAGCAGCTTGGGGAACAGGGCAGGTCAGCCCCAGCATTTT. Its protein product is CASSLGNRAGQPQHF.

This clone was picked up a small number of times. The V call is TRBV10-1, the J call TRBJ2-3, with 9 nucleotides matching TRBD2. CDR1 WNHNN and CDR2 SYGVQD come from the germline V gene (reference sequence). J was trimmed by 6 bases and V by 8 bases; bases with no gene match: 9. The CDR3 is 14 amino acids. The CDR3 region is CASLGTSSLDTQYF. The CDR3 nucleotides are TGCGCCAGCCTCGGGACTAGCAGTTTGGATACGCAGTATTTT.

The J gene is TRBJ1-4, the V gene TRBV11-2, with D unresolved. CDR3 length: 15 amino acids. Germline CDR1 and CDR2: SGHAT and FQNNGV. V dropped 6 bases and J dropped 7 bases, with 18 bases sitting between them. The CDR3 DNA reads TGTGCCAGCAGATTGATCTCCGGTCGTAGTGAAAAACTGTTTTTT. Translating gives CASRLISGRSEKLFF. Full variable domain (missing parts from reference TRBV11-2 and TRBJ1-4): EAGVAQSPRYKIIEKRQSVAFWCNPISGHATLYWYQQILGQGPKLLIQFQNNGVVDDSQLPKDRFSAERLKGVDSTLKIQPAKLEDSAVYLCASRLISGRSEKLFFGSGTQLSVL.

This clone was observed a single time. The chain employs TRBV19 and TRBJ2-1; D is possibly TRBD2 (7 bases). V lost 8 bases to trimming and J lost 10 bases, with 12 bases between them. This CDR3 is 11 amino acids long. The germline gives CDR1 LNHDA, CDR2 SQIVND (reference sequence). CDR3 sequence: CASGGRGEQFF. CDR3 coding DNA: TGTGCCAGTGGTGGGAGGGGGGAGCAGTTCTTC.

The CDR3 sequence: CSASSSSNGGGIQETQYF. In DNA form, the CDR3 reads TGCAGTGCTAGTTCGAGTTCTAATGGCGGGGGGATACAAGAGACCCAGTACTTC. The chain is built from TRBV20-1 and TRBJ2-5, with 8 positions matching TRBD2. J lost 2 bases, V lost 3 bases, and 17 bases had no gene match. Germline CDR1 is DFQATT and CDR2 is SNEGSKA (reference sequence). The CDR3 totals 18 residues.

This chain joins TRBV10-3 and TRBJ2-5; 10 bases fit TRBD2. Germline CDR1 ENHRY, CDR2 SYGVKD. There are 15 residues in the CDR3. The J segment lost 2 bases and the V segment lost 6 bases, leaving 6 bases of the junction unmatched. The CDR3 loop reads CAISPKTSGQETQYF. Here the CDR3 DNA reads TGTGCCATCAGCCCGAAGACTAGCGGGCAAGAGACCCAGTACTTC.

This clone appeared once. The chain combines TRBV28 with TRBJ1-1, with 8 bases matching TRBD1. Germline V CDR1 and CDR2: MDHEN, SYDVKM. Trimming took 5 bases from V and 4 from J; bases not matched to a gene: 18. CDR3 size: 18 residues. In DNA form, the CDR3 reads TGTGCCAGCAGTCCGGCGTCTGGCAGGGGGCGCATCGGCACTGAAGCTTTCTTT. Protein: CASSPASGRGRIGTEAFF.

This clone appeared once. The chain uses TRBV28 and TRBJ2-7, with D maybe TRBD1 (5 bases). CDR1 is MDHEN and CDR2 is SYDVKM in the germline V gene. This CDR3 contains 15 residues. With 6 bases removed from V and 0 bases from J, the gap between germline ends came to 15 bases. Here the CDR3 DNA reads TGTGCCAGCAGCCCTGGACACGAGAGCTCCTACGAGCAGTACTTC. Translating gives CASSPGHESSYEQYF. Complete variable domain (other parts from reference TRBV28 and TRBJ2-7): DVKVTQSSRYLVKRTGEKVFLECVQDMDHENMFWYRQDPGLGLRLIYFSYDVKMKEKGDIPEGYSVSREKKERFSLILESASTNQTSMYLCASSPGHESSYEQYFGPGTRLTVT.

This chain joins TRBV21-1 and TRBJ2-3; the table's D call, TRBD1, has no DNA check behind it. TRBV21-1 is noted as a pseudogene. The CDR3 sequence is 20 residues long. The CDR3: CASSKAPTDRLPSDADTQYF. CDR3 bases: TGTGCCAGCAGCAAAGCACCGACCGACAGGTTACCCTCGGACGCAGATACGCAGTATTTT.

The chain has TRBV4-2 and TRBJ2-3; tentative D call: TRBD1 (5 bases). Between the trimmed V and J ends, which lost 1 base and 4 bases, there was a span of 9 bases. Germline loops: CDR1 LGHNA, CDR2 YNFKEQ. The CDR3 totals 14 residues. The CDR3 DNA is TGTGCCAGCAGCCAAGGGGGCGAGCCAGATACGCAGTATTTT. This encodes CASSQGGEPDTQYF.

This clone was observed a few times. The CDR3 loop is CASRDLASEQYF. The CDR3 DNA follows: TGTGCCAGCAGGGACCTAGCCAGCGAGCAGTACTTC. V is TRBV5-6 and J is TRBJ2-7; D might be TRBD2 (5 bases). This CDR3 is built from 12 residues. V was cut by 5 bases and J by 6 bases, with 12 bases left in between. Germline assignment: CDR1 SGHDT and CDR2 YYEEEE.

V usage is TRBV12-5 and J usage is TRBJ1-5; D ambiguous. The CDR3 is made up of 15 amino acids. Germline CDR1 and CDR2: LGHNT and FRNRAP. Trimming left V 6 bases short and J 2 bases short, with 14 bases between. This chain's CDR3 is CASGLGGRGNQPQHF. As DNA, the CDR3 is TGTGCTAGTGGCCTGGGAGGACGTGGCAATCAGCCCCAGCATTTT.

V and J are TRBV4-3 and TRBJ1-4; D is ambiguous. The CDR3 sequence is 16 residues long. Trimming stripped 6 bases from V and 8 bases from J, with 22 bases between. CDR1 and CDR2 from the germline V gene are LGHNA and YSLEER. For the CDR3, the DNA is TGCGCCAGCAGTCCAACGGGTACAGCGGTCAGGGAAAAACTGTTTTTT. Translated, it gives CASSPTGTAVREKLFF.

The rearrangement joins TRBV4-3 to TRBJ2-5, with D possibly being TRBD1 or TRBD2 (6 bases each). The germline CDR1 and CDR2 sequences are LGHNA and YSLEER. The CDR3 length is 15 residues. Trimming cost V 2 bases and J 0 bases, with 10 bases left between them. CDR3 loop: CASSQRGGYQETQYF. The CDR3 DNA reads as TGCGCCAGCAGCCAAAGAGGGGGGTACCAAGAGACCCAGTACTTC.

Turning to this clone: This CDR3 is also generated by other DNA sequences in the sample. V gene TRBV30 combines with J gene TRBJ1-1, with TRBD1 as a possible D gene (6 bases). Germline V gene lookup returns CDR1 GTSNPN and CDR2 SVGIG (reference sequence). Trimming stripped 2 bases from V and 1 base from J, with 8 bases between. The CDR3 spans 13 residues. As DNA, the CDR3 is TGTGCCTGGAGTAAACAGGGGAACACTGAAGCTTTCTTT. Encoded protein: CAWSKQGNTEAFF.

This clone has a single count. The rearrangement uses TRBV7-6 and TRBJ2-2; D unclear. Trimming pared 1 base from V and 0 bases from J, leaving 15 bases between. Germline CDR1 reads SGHVS; CDR2 reads FNYEAQ. The CDR3 is 18 amino acids. CDR3: CASSLEGEVSPNTGELFF. CDR3 coding DNA: TGTGCCAGCAGCTTAGAAGGAGAGGTCAGCCCGAACACCGGGGAGCTGTTTTTT.

The chain uses TRBV18 and TRBJ2-3, with unresolved D. CDR1 and CDR2 (germline): KGHSH, LQKENI. Trimming removed 4 bases from V and 0 bases from J, with 17 bases in between. CDR3 length: 17 residues. The CDR3, as DNA: TGTGCCAGCTCACACCGAAGCCAGGCAAGAAGCACAGATACGCAGTATTTT. It codes for CASSHRSQARSTDTQYF.

The rearrangement links TRBV15 to TRBJ2-1, with TRBD1 matching 8 bases. The J segment lost 7 bases and the V segment lost 3 bases, leaving 8 bases of the junction unmatched. CDR1 is LNHNV, CDR2 YYDKDF, per germline (reference sequence). There are 15 residues in the CDR3. The CDR3: CATSSGPDRVNEQFF. The DNA of the CDR3 is TGTGCCACCAGCAGCGGACCGGACAGGGTGAATGAGCAGTTCTTC.

The chain combines TRBV5-3 with TRBJ2-7; TRBD1 matches 9 bases. TRBV5-3 is given ORF status, its function remaining uncertain. The V gene end was trimmed by 5 bases and the J gene end by 3 bases; junction bases not matched to a gene: 3. CDR3 length: 13 residues. This CDR3 reads CARSRQGVYEQYF. The CDR3 DNA sequence: TGTGCCAGAAGTCGACAGGGGGTCTACGAGCAGTACTTC.

The genes are TRBV6-5 and TRBJ2-7; 10 bases are a match to TRBD1. Germline values: CDR1 MNHEY, CDR2 SVGAGI. The CDR3 has 15 amino acids. Trimming cost V 9 bases and J 4 bases; bases outside gene matches: 12. Written as DNA, the CDR3 is TGTGCCAGTCAGCATGATTGGGACAGGGGATACGAGCAGTACTTC. It is translated as CASQHDWDRGYEQYF.

V usage is TRBV6-1 and J usage is TRBJ1-1; no definite D call. CDR1 MNHNS and CDR2 SASEGT come from the germline V gene. With 3 bases removed from V and 1 base from J, the gap between germline ends came to 12 bases. This CDR3 region has 15 residues. CDR3 amino acids: CASSDRGSPNTEAFF. CDR3 coding DNA: TGTGCCAGCAGTGATCGAGGCAGTCCGAACACTGAAGCTTTCTTT.